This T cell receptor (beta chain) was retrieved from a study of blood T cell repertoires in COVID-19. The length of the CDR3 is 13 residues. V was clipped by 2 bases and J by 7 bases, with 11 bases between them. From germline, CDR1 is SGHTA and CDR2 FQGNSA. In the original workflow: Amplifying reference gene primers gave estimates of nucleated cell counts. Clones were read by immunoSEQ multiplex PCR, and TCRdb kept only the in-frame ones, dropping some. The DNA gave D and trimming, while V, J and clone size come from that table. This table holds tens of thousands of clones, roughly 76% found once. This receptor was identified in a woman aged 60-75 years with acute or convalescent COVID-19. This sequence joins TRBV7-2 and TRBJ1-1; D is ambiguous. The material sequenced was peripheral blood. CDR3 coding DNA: TGTGCCAGCAGCTTAAACCCCGGGTTTGAAGCTTTCTTT. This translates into CASSLNPGFEAFF.